The text below deals with one T cell receptor beta chain. This specimen belongs to a study of blood T cell repertoires in COVID-19. Overall study: There were acute and convalescent COVID-19 samples, and they came from the United States, Italy and Spain. Sources were T cells, B-cell-depleted T cells, or PBMCs; the material itself was cDNA or gDNA.

Per the study methods: Estimation of nucleated cell counts was performed using reference gene primer amplification. Assay used: immunoSEQ multiplex PCR; TCRdb lists only in-frame clones, some missing. V and J calls and clone size are copied from that table; D and trimming were computed from the DNA. Here the sample spans 20,000 to 30,000 clones, about nine tenths being singletons. J gave up 3 bases and V 10 bases, and 11 bases lay outside the gene matches. Germline loops: CDR1 MDHEN, CDR2 SYDVKM. The CDR3 loop spans 14 amino acids. What was sequenced was peripheral blood. The chain uses TRBV28 and TRBJ1-1; 7 nucleotides match TRBD1. The clonotype comes from a man between 65 and 85 years old in a cohort sampled during active COVID-19. The CDR3: CATAGTAKYTEAFF. The CDR3 DNA reads TGTGCCACCGCCGGGACAGCAAAGTACACTGAAGCTTTCTTT.